The clone carrying this T cell receptor (beta chain) was seen repeatedly, ten times or more. Its antigen is still unknown. The data belong to a study of T cells after yellow fever vaccination. Study results and caveats: Most clones from primary vaccination resurfaced after the booster (around 95% CD4, around 90% CD8). Researchers report a weaker secondary response that nonetheless peaked faster, day 5 versus 15. FACS-sorted repertoires could contain abundant clonotypes contaminating from the bulk population.

5'RACE template switching added a universal primer site and UMIs to TCR cDNA. TCRdb processed the 5' RACE reads anew with MiXCR; each CDR3 protein has one entry. The table lists about 400,000 distinct CDR3 sequences, approximately 10% of them singletons. V was cut by 0 bases and J by 8 bases, with 8 bases left in between. The CDR3 loop spans 13 amino acids. Germline values: CDR1 LGHNA, CDR2 YSLEER. The TCR originated in a man aged 18 to 29 who received the YFV17D yellow fever vaccine. The input for sequencing was PBMCs, taken on the day of the first yellow fever vaccination. The rearrangement links TRBV4-3 to TRBJ2-1; possibly TRBD1 or TRBD2 for D (6 bases each). The CDR3 sequence: CASSQEEGDEQFF. The DNA for the CDR3 is TGCGCCAGCAGCCAAGAGGAGGGGGATGAGCAGTTCTTC.